This T cell receptor beta chain was sequenced during a study of blood T cell repertoires in COVID-19. Study at large: From T cells, B-cell-depleted T cells, or PBMCs came the material, which was cDNA or gDNA.

The count of this clone is one. Repertoires were generated with immunoSEQ multiplex PCR, while TCRdb's copy carries only in-frame clones and drops some. Of roughly 400,000 clones in the sample, about 88% are singletons; the top ten hold roughly 1.4%. Germline lookup yields CDR1 MDHEN and CDR2 SYDVKM. The CDR3 is made up of 12 amino acids. V dropped 3 bases and J dropped 6 bases, with 9 bases sitting between them. This TCR was sampled from a woman between 18 and 29 years old who had been exposed to COVID-19. The specimen was PBMCs or T cells enriched from blood (not recorded which). The chain employs TRBV28 and TRBJ2-7; D is unclear. This CDR3 is CASSFPTSEQYF. CDR3 in DNA: TGTGCCAGCAGTTTCCCCACCAGCGAGCAGTACTTC.